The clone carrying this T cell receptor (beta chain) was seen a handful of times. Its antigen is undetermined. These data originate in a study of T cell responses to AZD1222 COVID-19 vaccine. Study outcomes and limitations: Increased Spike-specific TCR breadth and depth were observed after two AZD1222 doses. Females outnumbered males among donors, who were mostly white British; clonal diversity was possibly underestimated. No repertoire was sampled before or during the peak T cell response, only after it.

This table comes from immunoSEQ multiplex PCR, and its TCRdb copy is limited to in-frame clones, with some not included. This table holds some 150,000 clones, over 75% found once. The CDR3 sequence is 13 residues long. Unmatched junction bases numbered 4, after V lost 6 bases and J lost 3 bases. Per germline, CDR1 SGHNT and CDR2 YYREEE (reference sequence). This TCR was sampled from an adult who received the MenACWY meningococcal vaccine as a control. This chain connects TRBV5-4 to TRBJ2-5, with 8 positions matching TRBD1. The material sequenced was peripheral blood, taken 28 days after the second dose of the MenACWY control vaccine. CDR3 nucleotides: TGTGCCAGCACCATGGACAGGGAAGAGACCCAGTACTTC. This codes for CASTMDREETQYF.